These 9 T cell receptor beta chains came from one sample sequenced in a study of cytomegalovirus exposure and HLA in healthy donors. The study ran its PCR with 60 Vbeta and 13 Jbeta primers. Some clones are missing from TCRdb's copy, which holds only in-frame ones; the method was immunoSEQ multiplex PCR. This sample has some 130,000 clones, with roughly 77% found just once. The sequenced sample consisted of PBMCs. The receptors come from a man in his thirties or forties in good health.

This clone was seen only once. The chain couples TRBV5-1 to TRBJ2-5, with TRBD2 matching over 11 bases. This CDR3 is 15 amino acids long. Germline lookup yields CDR1 SGHRS and CDR2 YFSETQ. J was trimmed by 4 bases and V by 5 bases; bases with no gene match: 7. The CDR3: CASRASGRILETQYF. For the CDR3, the DNA is TGCGCCAGCAGGGCTAGCGGGAGGATTTTAGAGACCCAGTACTTC.

V gene TRBV6-4 combines with J gene TRBJ1-2; D is perhaps TRBD1 (6 bases). Trimming stripped 2 bases from V and 8 bases from J, with 21 bases between. The CDR3 consists of 16 residues. Looked up from germline, CDR1 is MRHNA and CDR2 is SNTAGT. CDR3 residues: CASSDRGMDSFDGYTF. In nucleotides, the CDR3 is TGTGCCAGCAGTGACAGGGGGATGGACAGTTTTGACGGCTACACCTTC.

For the CDR3, the DNA is TGTGCCAGCAGTTACACGGGGGGCTCCTACAATGAGCAGTTCTTC. This encodes CASSYTGGSYNEQFF. This chain connects TRBV6-5 to TRBJ2-1, with 7 positions matching TRBD2. After removal of 2 bases from V and 0 bases from J, the junction contained 1 base not matched to a gene. The germline gives CDR1 MNHEY, CDR2 SVGAGI. The CDR3 length is 15 residues.

J is TRBJ2-1 and V is TRBV10-3; possible D gene TRBD1, 6 bases. Trimming cost V 2 bases and J 2 bases, with 19 bases left between them. Germline V CDR1 and CDR2: ENHRY, SYGVKD. The CDR3 covers 18 residues. CDR3 sequence: CAISEPPGHGSPYNEQFF. CDR3 coding DNA: TGTGCCATCAGTGAGCCGCCGGGACACGGAAGCCCCTACAATGAGCAGTTCTTC.

This sequence joins TRBV5-1 and TRBJ2-1; a weak D match, TRBD2 (5 bases). V was pared by 4 bases and J by 0 bases, with 17 bases between. The CDR3 length is 17 residues. From germline, CDR1 is SGHRS and CDR2 YFSETQ. The CDR3 DNA follows: TGCGCCAGCAGCGTACGACCTAGCCGTAGCTCCTACAATGAGCAGTTCTTC. Amino acids: CASSVRPSRSSYNEQFF.

The chain links TRBV28 to TRBJ1-4; no clear D gene. The CDR3 contains 13 residues. Per germline, CDR1 MDHEN and CDR2 SYDVKM. V was pared by 7 bases and J by 8 bases, with 14 bases between. As DNA, the CDR3 is TGTGCCAGCAAGGCCGGGGTAGGCGAAAAACTGTTTTTT. Translation gives CASKAGVGEKLFF.

The rearrangement uses TRBV11-2 and TRBJ2-7; a weak D match, TRBD2 (6 bases). The germline gives CDR1 SGHAT, CDR2 FQNNGV. This CDR3 spans 13 amino acids. The V gene lost 1 base and the J gene lost 6 bases, with 10 bases spanning the gap. CDR3 loop: CASSLGAGIEQYF. The CDR3 region has the DNA TGTGCCAGCAGCTTAGGGGCGGGGATCGAGCAGTACTTC.

This chain links TRBV7-9 with TRBJ2-1; 11 nucleotides line up with TRBD2. This CDR3 has 15 residues. Per germline, CDR1 SEHNR and CDR2 FQNEAQ (reference sequence). J was trimmed by 9 bases and V by 1 base; bases with no gene match: 5. The CDR3 spells CASSLGGLAGGEQFF. The DNA for the CDR3 is TGTGCCAGCAGCTTAGGTGGGCTAGCGGGAGGTGAGCAGTTCTTC.

The chain carries TRBV29-1 and TRBJ1-2, with 9 bases lining up with TRBD1. Germline V gene lookup returns CDR1 SQVTM and CDR2 ANQGSEA. Germline trimming cut 6 bases from V and 3 bases from J; bases unmatched to any gene: 8. This CDR3 region has 14 residues. CDR3 nucleotide sequence: TGCAGCGTCGCCGGGACAGGGACCGACTATGGCTACACCTTC. Its protein product is CSVAGTGTDYGYTF.